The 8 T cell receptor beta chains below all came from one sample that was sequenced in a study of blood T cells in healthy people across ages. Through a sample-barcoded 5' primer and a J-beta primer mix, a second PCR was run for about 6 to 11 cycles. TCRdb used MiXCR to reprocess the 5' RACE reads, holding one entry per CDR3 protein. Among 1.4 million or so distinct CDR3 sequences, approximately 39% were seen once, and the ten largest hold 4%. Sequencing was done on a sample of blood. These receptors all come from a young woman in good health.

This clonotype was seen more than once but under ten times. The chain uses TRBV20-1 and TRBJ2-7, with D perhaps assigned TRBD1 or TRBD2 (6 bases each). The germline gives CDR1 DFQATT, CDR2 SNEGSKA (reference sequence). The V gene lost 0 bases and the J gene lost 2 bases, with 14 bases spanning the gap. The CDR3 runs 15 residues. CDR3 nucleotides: TGCAGTGCTAGAGATCCTCGGGGGACAACCTACGAGCAGTACTTC. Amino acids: CSARDPRGTTYEQYF.

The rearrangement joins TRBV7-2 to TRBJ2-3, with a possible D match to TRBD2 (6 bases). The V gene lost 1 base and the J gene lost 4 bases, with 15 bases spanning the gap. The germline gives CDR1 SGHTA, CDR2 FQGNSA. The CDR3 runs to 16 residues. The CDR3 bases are TGTGCCAGCAGCTTAGGATCGGCTAGCGTGTCAGATACGCAGTATTTT. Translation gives CASSLGSASVSDTQYF.

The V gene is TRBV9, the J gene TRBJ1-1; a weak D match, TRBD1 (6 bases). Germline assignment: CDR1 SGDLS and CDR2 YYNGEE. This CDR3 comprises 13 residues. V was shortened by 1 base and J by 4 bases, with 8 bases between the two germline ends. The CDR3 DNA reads TGTGCCAGCAGCGTACAGGGGATCACTGAAGCTTTCTTT. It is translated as CASSVQGITEAFF.

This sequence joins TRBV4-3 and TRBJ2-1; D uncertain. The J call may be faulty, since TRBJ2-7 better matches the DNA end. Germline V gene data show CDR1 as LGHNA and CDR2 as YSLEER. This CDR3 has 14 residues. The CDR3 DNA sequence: TGCGCCAGCAGCCATGACTCTTCCTACAATGAGCAGTACTTC. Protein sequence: CASSHDSSYNEQYF.

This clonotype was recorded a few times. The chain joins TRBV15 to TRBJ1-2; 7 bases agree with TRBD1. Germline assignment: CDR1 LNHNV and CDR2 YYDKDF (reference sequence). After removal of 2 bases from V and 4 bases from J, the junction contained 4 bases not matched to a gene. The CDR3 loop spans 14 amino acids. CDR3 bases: TGTGCCACCAGCAGACAGGGGGATAGCTATGGCTACACCTTC. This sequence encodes CATSRQGDSYGYTF.

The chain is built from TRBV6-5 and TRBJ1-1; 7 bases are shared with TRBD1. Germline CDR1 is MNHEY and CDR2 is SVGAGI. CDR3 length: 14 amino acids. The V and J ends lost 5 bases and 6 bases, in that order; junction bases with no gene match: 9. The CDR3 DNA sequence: TGTGCCAGCAGTAACCACAGGGGCGGCCCTGAAGCTTTCTTT. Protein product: CASSNHRGGPEAFF.

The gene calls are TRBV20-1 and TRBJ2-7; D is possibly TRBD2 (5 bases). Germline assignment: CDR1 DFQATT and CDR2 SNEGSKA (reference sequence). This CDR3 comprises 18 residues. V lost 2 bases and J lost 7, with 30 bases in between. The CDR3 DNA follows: TGCAGTGCTAGACCGACCACAGTTAGGGCCGGGATCTACAATGAGCAGTACTTC. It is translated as CSARPTTVRAGIYNEQYF.

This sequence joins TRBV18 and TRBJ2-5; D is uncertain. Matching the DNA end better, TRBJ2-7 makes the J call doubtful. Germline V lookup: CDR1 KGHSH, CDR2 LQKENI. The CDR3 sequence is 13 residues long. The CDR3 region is CASSPYSTYEQYF. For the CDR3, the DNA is TGTGCCAGCTCACCGTACAGCACCTACGAGCAGTACTTC.